This T cell receptor (beta chain) was retrieved from a study of T cells in tuberculosis listed by TCRdb under 2018. Some background on the complete study: To characterize T cells specific for the mycobacterial lipid antigen glucose monomycolate (GMM), the study used CD1B tetramers together with high-throughput TCR immunosequencing. In a South African clinical cohort, IGRA-negative adolescents, IGRA-positive adolescents with latent tuberculosis and adults with active tuberculosis were compared, with about eleven people in each group.

As concerns this clone: What this receptor recognizes is not known. Nothing much larger sits one base from this clone, and base qualities are not available.

TCR libraries were generated with the immunoSEQ multiplex PCR assay, using TCR-beta and/or TCR-alpha/delta assays for each sample. Amplified TCR libraries were sequenced on the Illumina high-throughput platform. The authors' pipeline ran thus. Clustering and dimensionality reduction relied on pairwise TCRdist distances among GMM-specific receptors from T cells that were either sorted ex vivo or expanded in vitro. Each clinical repertoire was scored by mean NN-distance, the average TCRdist to the nearest 10% of tetramer-positive reference sequences. GEM TCR motif frequency was computed as the fraction of unique TCRs matching known GEM sequences by V/J usage and CDR3 length. Active tuberculosis was classified by linear discriminant analysis with leave-one-out cross-validation, implemented in scikit-learn. TCRdb took over this immuneACCESS table, retaining in-frame rearrangements with V and J assigned. Such tables are incomplete; in checked studies, under half of the missing clones stem from an unresolved V gene, and the remainder is unexplained. The V and J calls and the clone size are those of that table, but D and trimming were determined from the DNA. Across this sample there are under 40,000 clones, with over 90% seen only once. The top ten clones comprise 6.5% to 9% of the sample.

At study entry, a tuberculin skin test and the QuantiFERON-TB GOLD In-Tube IGRA were used to screen adolescents for latent tuberculosis infection. Immunosequencing was performed on unsorted cryopreserved PBMC and covered 100,000 or so T cells per clinical donor on average. Eleven high schools in the Worcester region of the Western Cape, South Africa, served as enrollment sites for adolescents aged 12 to 18 years. Ten adolescents infected with M. tuberculosis and about ten uninfected adolescents were chosen and matched for age and sex. PBMC from adolescents were isolated by density centrifugation from freshly drawn heparinized blood and then cryopreserved. Overall study results and their limits: Smaller mean NN-distances to GMM-specific TCRs were observed in active tuberculosis TCR-alpha repertoires than in IGRA-negative controls, suggesting clonal expansion of GMM-specific TCRs. Which clinical samples got chosen depended on the availability of cryopreserved specimens, and the active tuberculosis cases were adults, whereas the controls were adolescents. The smaller NN-distances in active tuberculosis patients were driven in part by shorter CDR3-alpha lengths, while the difference seen for TCR-beta was not statistically significant. Using GEM motif frequencies, a classifier achieved around 70% accuracy, whereas a classifier built on the diverse GMM-specific repertoire got to 87% accuracy (AUROC 0.75 to 0.9).

The sequence was collected from a donor between 5 and 29 years old with latent tuberculosis or without tuberculosis infection. The sample consisted of PBMCs.

CDR3 loop: CASSEWTSISYNEQFF. Here is the DNA: TGCGCCAGCAGTGAGTGGACTTCCATCTCCTACAATGAGCAGTTCTTC. This sequence uses TRBV10-2 and TRBJ2-1; tentative D gene TRBD2, with 5 bases matching. Based on the germline V gene, the CDR1 and CDR2 sequences are WSHSY and SAAADI. The germline ends are 10 bases apart after V is trimmed by 1 base and J by 0 bases. From its cysteine to its phenylalanine, the CDR3 spans 16 amino acids. The read is trimmed to its CDR3 DNA, 48 bases read in frame from base 1.